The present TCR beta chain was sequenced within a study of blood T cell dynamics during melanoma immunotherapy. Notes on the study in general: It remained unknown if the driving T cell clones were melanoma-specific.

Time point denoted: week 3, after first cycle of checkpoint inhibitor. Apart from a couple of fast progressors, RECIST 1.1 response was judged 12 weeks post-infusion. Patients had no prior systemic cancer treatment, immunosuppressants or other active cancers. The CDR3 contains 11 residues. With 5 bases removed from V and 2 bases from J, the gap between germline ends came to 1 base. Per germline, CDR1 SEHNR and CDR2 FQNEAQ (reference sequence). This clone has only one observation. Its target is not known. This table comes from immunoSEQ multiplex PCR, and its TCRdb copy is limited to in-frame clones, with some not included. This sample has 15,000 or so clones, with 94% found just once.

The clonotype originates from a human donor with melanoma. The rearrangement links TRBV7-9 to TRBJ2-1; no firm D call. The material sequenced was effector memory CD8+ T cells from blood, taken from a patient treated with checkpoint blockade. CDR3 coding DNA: TGTGCCAGCAGCCCCTACAATGAGCAGTTCTTC. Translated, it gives CASSPYNEQFF.